This is a list of T cell receptor beta chains from one sample in a study of T cell repertoires in cytomegalovirus infection. TCRdb recomputed calls from the reads with MiXCR, one row per CDR3 protein. The sample contains 310,000 or so distinct CDR3 sequences, 25% of which appear only once. The antigens for these receptors are not known. The sequences come from cultured PBMCs, collected from culture after CMV antigen stimulation. These receptors were obtained from a human donor in good health (CMV status not recorded). Some clones in this sample may be carry-over from other donors' samples. Both conserved end residues are part of each CDR3. A D gene is named only where the DNA matches it firmly. Rows give clone size only sometimes, using once, few, many, or a class for an expanded clone.

abundance	d_gene	v_gene	j_gene	CDR3aa	CDR3nt
few	-	TRBV28	TRBJ2-3	CASSLYDLGRDTQYF	TGTGCCAGCAGTTTATACGATTTAGGGAGAGATACGCAGTATTTT
many	-	TRBV28	TRBJ1-1	CASSFRGGSTEAFF	TGTGCCAGCAGTTTTAGGGGGGGCAGCACTGAAGCTTTCTTT
-	-	TRBV27	TRBJ2-1	CASSSPASYNEQFF	TGTGCCAGCAGTTCTCCAGCCAGCTACAATGAGCAGTTCTTC
-	TRBD1	TRBV6-5	TRBJ1-1	CASSYPTPPHSGQDGTEAFF	TGTGCCAGCAGTTACCCTACGCCTCCCCACTCGGGACAGGACGGAACTGAAGCTTTCTTT
many	-	TRBV11-2	TRBJ2-5	CASSRGQFQETQYF	TGTGCCAGCAGCCGGGGACAATTCCAAGAGACCCAGTACTTC
-	-	TRBV7-9	TRBJ1-1	CASSHNPKGQNTEAFF	TGTGCCAGCAGCCATAATCCGAAGGGACAGAACACTGAAGCTTTCTTT
few	TRBD2	TRBV28	TRBJ2-5	CASSNPGLAGVRQETQYF	TGTGCCAGCAGTAACCCGGGACTAGCGGGAGTTCGGCAAGAGACCCAGTACTTC
many	TRBD1	TRBV12-3/TRBV12-4	TRBJ2-7	CASTSTGDEQYF	TGTGCCAGCACCTCGACAGGGGACGAGCAGTACTTC
few	-	TRBV19	TRBJ2-2	CASSTLQGVNTGELFF	TGTGCCAGTAGTACCCTTCAGGGAGTAAACACCGGGGAGCTGTTTTTT
-	TRBD1	TRBV10-3	TRBJ2-1	CAIKNDRDGVYNEQFF	TGTGCCATCAAAAATGACAGGGACGGGGTCTACAATGAGCAGTTCTTC
few	TRBD2	TRBV5-5	TRBJ2-1	CASSLRPSGRYNEQFF	TGTGCCAGCAGCCTCAGACCTAGCGGGAGGTACAATGAGCAGTTCTTC
few	-	TRBV7-2	TRBJ1-5	CASSQYTGNQPQHF	TGTGCCAGCAGCCAATACACGGGGAATCAGCCCCAGCATTTT
-	-	TRBV11-3	TRBJ2-3	CASSFHGGSTDTQYF	TGTGCCAGCAGCTTCCACGGCGGTAGCACAGATACGCAGTATTTT
-	-	TRBV11-1	TRBJ1-2	CASRSAHYGYTF	TGTGCCAGCAGGTCGGCGCACTATGGCTACACCTTC
-	TRBD2	TRBV6-8	TRBJ2-4	CASIPSGENIQYF	TGTGCCAGCATCCCTAGCGGTGAAAACATTCAGTACTTC
few	-	TRBV6-5	TRBJ2-6	CASSYVQGLWRANVLTF	TGTGCCAGCAGTTATGTACAGGGACTCTGGAGGGCCAACGTCCTGACTTTC
-	-	TRBV7-2	TRBJ1-2	CASSPTPGVGYTF	TGTGCCAGCAGCCCTACACCAGGGGTAGGCTACACCTTC
-	-	TRBV11-1	TRBJ2-2	CASSVDGYTGELFF	TGTGCCAGCAGCGTCGACGGTTACACCGGGGAGCTGTTTTTT
-	TRBD1	TRBV28	TRBJ1-5	CASRTPGTGDPYSNQPQHF	TGTGCCAGCAGAACCCCCGGGACAGGGGACCCTTATAGCAATCAGCCCCAGCATTTT
-	-	TRBV12-3/TRBV12-4	TRBJ1-4	CASRCGGGEKLFF	TGTGCCAGCAGGTGCGGGGGCGGTGAAAAACTGTTTTTT
many	-	TRBV19	TRBJ1-1	CASSIMGNTEAFF	TGTGCCAGTAGTATAATGGGGAACACTGAAGCTTTCTTT
-	TRBD1	TRBV12-5	TRBJ1-1	CASGSPPLGAGGRTEAFF	TGTGCTAGTGGTTCCCCCCCACTCGGGGCAGGGGGAAGGACTGAAGCTTTCTTT
many	-	TRBV12-3/TRBV12-4	TRBJ1-1	CASSFGRRGTEAFF	TGTGCCAGCAGTTTTGGGAGGCGGGGGACTGAAGCTTTCTTT
few	-	TRBV9	TRBJ2-5	CASSVSGDNQETQYF	TGTGCCAGCAGCGTCTCAGGGGACAACCAAGAGACCCAGTACTTC
few	TRBD2	TRBV27	TRBJ2-1	CASSLSGLAGGEQFF	TGTGCCAGCAGTTTATCAGGACTAGCGGGCGGTGAGCAGTTCTTC
many	TRBD2	TRBV7-8	TRBJ2-1	CASSLLAGTYNEQFF	TGTGCCAGCAGCCTACTAGCGGGGACCTACAATGAGCAGTTCTTC
many	-	TRBV7-2	TRBJ1-1	CASSSQGSVEAFF	TGTGCCAGCAGCTCCCAGGGTTCGGTTGAAGCTTTCTTT
-	TRBD1	TRBV12-3/TRBV12-4	TRBJ1-5	CASSDRGRAGQPQHF	TGTGCCAGCAGTGACAGGGGGAGGGCTGGCCAGCCCCAGCATTTT
few	-	TRBV5-1	TRBJ1-2	CASSPQGPFHGYTF	TGCGCCAGCAGCCCCCAGGGACCTTTTCATGGCTACACCTTC
-	-	TRBV28	TRBJ2-5	CASSLYAGIGVGETQYF	TGTGCCAGCAGTTTATACGCAGGGATAGGTGTCGGGGAGACCCAGTACTTC
many	TRBD2	TRBV10-3	TRBJ2-3	CAISASWSRAGTDTQYF	TGTGCCATCAGTGCCTCTTGGTCTCGAGCGGGAACAGATACGCAGTATTTT
many	-	TRBV25-1	TRBJ1-3	CASSEPHGTLSGNTIYF	TGTGCCAGCAGTGAACCCCACGGCACCCTTTCTGGAAACACCATATATTTT
-	TRBD2	TRBV4-1	TRBJ2-7	CASSQESLAVSYEQYF	TGCGCCAGCAGCCAAGAATCGCTAGCGGTGTCCTACGAGCAGTACTTC
-	-	TRBV29-1	TRBJ2-7	CSVKLGTGAYEQYF	TGCAGCGTTAAGTTGGGAACAGGCGCCTACGAGCAGTACTTC
few	TRBD1	TRBV28	TRBJ1-2	CAIDRGLAYGYTF	TGTGCCATCGACAGGGGGCTGGCATATGGCTACACCTTC
few	-	TRBV7-2	TRBJ2-5	CASSLVGGNEETQYF	TGTGCCAGCAGCTTAGTAGGGGGGAACGAAGAGACCCAGTACTTC
many	TRBD1	TRBV11-2	TRBJ1-2	CASSFTGDYGYTF	TGTGCCAGCAGCTTTACAGGGGACTATGGCTACACCTTC
few	-	TRBV19	TRBJ1-1	CASSIRSFDTATLNTEAFF	TGTGCCAGTAGTATACGGTCATTTGACACGGCTACTTTGAACACTGAAGCTTTCTTT
-	TRBD2	TRBV12-3/TRBV12-4	TRBJ2-1	CASSSHIRPSGSGEQFF	TGTGCCAGCAGCAGTCATATCAGGCCTAGCGGGAGTGGGGAGCAGTTCTTC
-	-	TRBV6-5	TRBJ2-1	CASSNYRDEQFF	TGTGCCAGCAGTAATTACAGGGATGAGCAGTTCTTC
many	TRBD2	TRBV7-2	TRBJ2-7	CASSLEAGGGSYEQYF	TGTGCCAGCAGCTTAGAGGCGGGAGGGGGTTCCTACGAGCAGTACTTC
-	-	TRBV7-9	TRBJ1-1	CASSLAPGKLGAFF	TGTGCCAGCAGCTTAGCCCCAGGTAAGCTGGGGGCTTTCTTT
-	TRBD1	TRBV20-1	TRBJ1-5	CSARRGQQPQHF	TGCAGTGCTAGGCGGGGACAGCAGCCCCAGCATTTT
-	TRBD1	TRBV7-9	TRBJ1-1	CASSLNPGQGVSEAFF	TGTGCCAGCAGCCTCAATCCGGGACAGGGGGTGTCTGAAGCTTTCTTT